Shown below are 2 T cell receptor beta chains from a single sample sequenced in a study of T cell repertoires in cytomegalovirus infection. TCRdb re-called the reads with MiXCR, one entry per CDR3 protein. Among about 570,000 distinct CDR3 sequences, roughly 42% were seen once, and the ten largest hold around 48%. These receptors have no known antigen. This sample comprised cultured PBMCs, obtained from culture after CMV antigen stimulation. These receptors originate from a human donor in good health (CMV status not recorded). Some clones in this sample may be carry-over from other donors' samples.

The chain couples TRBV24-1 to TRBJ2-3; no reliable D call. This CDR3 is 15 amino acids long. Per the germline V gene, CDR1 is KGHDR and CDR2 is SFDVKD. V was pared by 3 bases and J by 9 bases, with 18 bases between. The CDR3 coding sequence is TGTGCCACCAGTGATCCTACGGGTCCCGAAGACACGCAGTATTTT. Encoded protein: CATSDPTGPEDTQYF.

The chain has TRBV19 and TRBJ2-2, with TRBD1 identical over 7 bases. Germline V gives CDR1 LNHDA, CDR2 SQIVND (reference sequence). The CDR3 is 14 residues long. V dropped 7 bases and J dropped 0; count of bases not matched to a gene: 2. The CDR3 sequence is CASTGTANTGELFF. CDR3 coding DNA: TGTGCCAGTACAGGGACAGCGAACACCGGGGAGCTGTTTTTT.